This T cell receptor (beta chain) was identified during a study of blood T cell repertoires in COVID-19. Looking at the study overall: COVID-19 samples, acute and convalescent, were from the United States, Italy and Spain. The analysed material was cDNA or gDNA that came from T cells, B-cell-depleted T cells, or PBMCs.

The Seattle patients joined while their infection was active and were tracked longitudinally afterward. The CDR3 runs 15 residues. Germline CDR1 is SGHVS and CDR2 is FQNEAQ. V gave up 2 bases and J gave up 1 base, with 11 bases separating them. Sequencing used immunoSEQ multiplex PCR; TCRdb keeps in-frame clones, though not all of them. The sample has fewer than 450,000 clones; around 88% are singletons. The V gene is TRBV7-8, the J gene TRBJ1-1; D gene uncertain. This TCR was sampled from a woman in her 50s with COVID-19, enrolled during active disease. The sequencing input was peripheral blood. The DNA for the CDR3 is TGTGCCAGCAGCTTAACCCTTACTGAGAACACTGAAGCTTTCTTT. The encoded protein is CASSLTLTENTEAFF. Full variable domain (rest looked up from reference TRBV7-8 and TRBJ1-1): GAGVSQSPRYKVAKRGQDVALRCDPISGHVSLFWYQQALGQGPEFLTYFQNEAQLDKSGLPSDRFFAERPEGSVSTLKIQRTQQEDSAVYLCASSLTLTENTEAFFGQGTRLTVV.